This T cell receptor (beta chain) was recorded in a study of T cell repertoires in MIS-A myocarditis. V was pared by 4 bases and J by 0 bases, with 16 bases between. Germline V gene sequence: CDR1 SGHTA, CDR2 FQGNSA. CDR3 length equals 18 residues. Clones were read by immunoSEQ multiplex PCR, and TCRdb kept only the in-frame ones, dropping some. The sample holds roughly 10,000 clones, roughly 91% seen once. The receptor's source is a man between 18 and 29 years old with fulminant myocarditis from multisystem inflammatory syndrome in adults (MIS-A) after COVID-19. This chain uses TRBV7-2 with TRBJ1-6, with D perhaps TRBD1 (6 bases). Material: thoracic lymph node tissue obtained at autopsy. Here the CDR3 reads CASSSRGGGGSYNSPLHF. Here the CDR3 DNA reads TGTGCCAGCAGCTCCAGAGGGGGTGGCGGCTCCTATAATTCACCCCTCCACTTT.